This TCR beta chain derives from a study of blood T cell repertoires in COVID-19. Study in general: Samples of COVID-19 (acute and convalescent) were obtained from the United States, Italy and Spain. The analysed material was cDNA or gDNA that came from T cells, B-cell-depleted T cells, or PBMCs.

Germline V gene sequence: CDR1 LNHNV, CDR2 YYDKDF (reference sequence). Trimming removed 5 bases from V and 0 bases from J; junction bases left unmatched: 8. The CDR3 is 17 residues long. In the study's own analysis: Reference gene primer amplification gave estimated nucleated cell counts. This table comes from immunoSEQ multiplex PCR, and its TCRdb copy is limited to in-frame clones, with some not included. V, J and clone size derive from that table, while D and trimming were established from the DNA sequence. The repertoire holds approximately 170,000 clones, with approximately 75% as singletons. The chain links TRBV15 to TRBJ2-3; 10 bases match TRBD2. The TCR comes from a human donor in a cohort sampled during active COVID-19. Sequencing was done on a sample of peripheral blood. The CDR3 DNA sequence: TGTGCCACCAGCGGCACTAGCGGGGCCGTTAGCACAGATACGCAGTATTTT. Translating it yields CATSGTSGAVSTDTQYF. Full variable domain (missing parts from reference TRBV15 and TRBJ2-3): DAMVIQNPRYQVTQFGKPVTLSCSQTLNHNVMYWYQQKSSQAPKLLFHYYDKDFNNEADTPDNFQSRRPNTSFCFLDIRSPGLGDTAMYLCATSGTSGAVSTDTQYFGPGTRLTVL.